The 8 T cell receptor beta chains below were found in one sample sequenced in a study of cytomegalovirus exposure and HLA in healthy donors. The PCR contained 60 Vbeta and 13 Jbeta primers. The data were produced by immunoSEQ multiplex PCR, yet TCRdb's version contains in-frame clones alone and is incomplete. This table holds approximately 160,000 clones, around 66% found once. Sequencing was done on a sample of PBMCs. The origin of the receptors is a woman in her twenties or thirties in good health and CMV-seropositive.

This chain joins TRBV13 and TRBJ1-1; TRBD1 matches at 8 bases. V shed 4 bases, J shed 5 bases, and the junction held 9 bases outside the gene matches. The CDR3 sequence is 15 residues long. The germline CDR1 and CDR2 sequences are PRHDT and FYEKMQ (reference sequence). CDR3 sequence (DNA): TGTGCCAGCAGCTACAAGACAGGGGTGAGGACTGAAGCTTTCTTT. Its protein product is CASSYKTGVRTEAFF. The complete variable domain, with remaining parts taken from reference TRBV13 and TRBJ1-1, reads AAGVIQSPRHLIKEKRETATLKCYPIPRHDTVYWYQQGPGQDPQFLISFYEKMQSDKGSIPDRFSAQQFSDYHSELNMSSLELGDSALYFCASSYKTGVRTEAFFGQGTRLTVV.

This rearrangement joins TRBV5-6 to TRBJ2-7; D is unresolved. Germline CDR1 is SGHDT and CDR2 is YYEEEE. Trimming took 4 bases from V and 2 from J, leaving 13 bases between them. This CDR3 has 14 residues. CDR3 in amino acids: CASSGTGSTYEQYF. The CDR3, as DNA: TGTGCCAGCAGCGGAACCGGGTCTACCTACGAGCAGTACTTC. The full variable domain, with the rest looked up from reference TRBV5-6 and TRBJ2-7, is DAGVTQSPTHLIKTRGQQVTLRCSPKSGHDTVSWYQQALGQGPQFIFQYYEEEERQRGNFPDRFSGHQFPNYSSELNVNALLLGDSALYLCASSGTGSTYEQYFGPGTRLTVT.

V usage is TRBV30 and J usage is TRBJ1-5; D gene uncertain. The ends were cut back, 0 bases at V and 4 bases at J, with 16 bases in the middle. Germline lookup yields CDR1 GTSNPN and CDR2 SVGIG (reference sequence). CDR3 length: 16 amino acids. Here the CDR3 reads CAWSVERSRTNQPQHF. The CDR3 DNA is TGTGCCTGGAGTGTAGAGCGGTCCAGGACTAATCAGCCCCAGCATTTT.

V gene TRBV14 combines with J gene TRBJ2-3; TRBD2 matches at 14 bases. V was pared by 4 bases and J by 0 bases, with 9 bases of the junction left unmatched. Per the germline V gene, CDR1 is SGHDN and CDR2 is FVKESK. This CDR3 contains 19 residues. The CDR3, as DNA: TGTGCCAGCAGCCCAAGACTAGCGGGAGGGCGAAGGAGCACAGATACGCAGTATTTT. Translated, it gives CASSPRLAGGRRSTDTQYF.

V is TRBV2 and J is TRBJ1-3; D may be TRBD1 (5 bases). The V end was cut by 11 bases, the J end by 11 bases, with 28 bases between. The CDR3 extends over 15 amino acids. CDR1 and CDR2 from the germline V gene are SNHLY and FYNNEI. The CDR3 nucleotides are TGTGCCGTTCACCGAAGACCCGACAGAGATCGCTCCATATATTTT. Translating gives CAVHRRPDRDRSIYF.

The CDR3, as DNA: TGCGCCAGCAGCTTGGCCAGGCTAGCGGGAGCTAATGAGCAGTTCTTC. Its protein is CASSLARLAGANEQFF. The chain uses TRBV5-1 and TRBJ2-1; 10 bases map to TRBD2. The junction had 7 bases not matched to a gene; V was cut back by 0 bases and J by 7 bases. CDR1 SGHRS and CDR2 YFSETQ come from the germline V gene. The CDR3 covers 16 residues.

The V and J genes are TRBV19 and TRBJ1-1; D gene unclear. CDR3 length: 16 residues. Germline V CDR1 and CDR2: LNHDA, SQIVND (reference sequence). V was shortened by 3 bases and J by 1 base, with 15 bases between the two germline ends. The chain's CDR3 is CASSIVRGGRNTEAFF. The CDR3 DNA reads TGTGCCAGTAGTATCGTTCGGGGTGGTCGGAACACTGAAGCTTTCTTT.

This clone appeared once. The chain couples TRBV2 to TRBJ1-2; 8 bases fit TRBD1. The J segment lost 3 bases and the V segment lost 8 bases, leaving 14 bases of the junction unmatched. Germline-derived CDR1 and CDR2 are SNHLY and FYNNEI. The CDR3 covers 16 residues. The chain's CDR3 is CASSRQGTGFDYGYTF. Written as DNA, the CDR3 is TGTGCCAGCTCCCGCCAAGGGACAGGATTTGACTATGGCTACACCTTC.